This T cell receptor beta chain was retrieved from a study of T cells after yellow fever vaccination. Overall study results and limits: On re-exposure, the response was weaker but peaked faster, at day 5 versus 15.

As regards this clonotype: What it binds is not known.

Universal primer sites and UMIs were introduced during 5'RACE template-switching synthesis of TCR cDNA. Via MiXCR, TCRdb re-called the 5' RACE reads, giving one row per CDR3 protein. The sample yields 160,000 or so distinct CDR3 sequences, 6% to 7.5% seen once. This CDR3 is built from 15 residues. Trimming left V 2 bases short and J 0 bases short, with 9 bases between. Germline V gene data show CDR1 as SGDLS and CDR2 as YYNGEE. The sample here was CD4+ T cells sorted from PBMCs, taken 5 days after the first yellow fever vaccination. The clonotype comes from a man younger than 30 who received the YFV17D yellow fever vaccine. J is TRBJ1-3 and V is TRBV9, with D unresolved. The CDR3 DNA follows: TGTGCCAGCAGCGTCCAGGAGTCCTCTGGAAACACCATATATTTT. It specifies CASSVQESSGNTIYF.